The 28 T cell receptor beta chains below all came from one sample that was sequenced in a study of blood T cells in healthy people across ages. Sample-barcoded 5' priming and a J-beta primer mix drove a second PCR of about 6 to 12 cycles. Via MiXCR, TCRdb re-called the 5' RACE reads, giving one row per CDR3 protein. The top ten clones hold around 25% of a sample with 790,000 or so distinct CDR3 sequences, approximately 53% of them seen once. Sequenced material: blood. These receptors were taken from a man between 35 and 55 years old in good health.

This chain uses TRBV4-2 with TRBJ2-5; no clear D gene. Near its end, the DNA agrees better with TRBJ2-7, so the J call may be wrong. This CDR3 is 13 amino acids long. Germline V gives CDR1 LGHNA, CDR2 YNFKEQ. The CDR3 region has the DNA TGTGCCAGCAGCCAAGATGAGGCCTACGAGCAGTACTTC. Its protein product is CASSQDEAYEQYF.

The rearrangement joins TRBV12-3 or TRBV12-4 to TRBJ1-4, with 9 bases identical to TRBD1. The CDR3 sequence is 12 residues long. Trimming cost V 3 bases and J 13 bases; bases outside gene matches: 3. The CDR3 region is CASSLDRGRLFF. The DNA of the CDR3 is TGTGCCAGCAGTTTGGACAGGGGAAGACTGTTTTTT.

The sample holds a few counts of this clonotype. This chain connects TRBV25-1 to TRBJ2-7; 7 bases align to TRBD2. Looked up from germline, CDR1 is MGHDK and CDR2 is SYGVNS. The CDR3 runs 15 residues. V lost 5 bases to trimming and J lost 0 bases; unmatched junction nucleotides: 7. The CDR3 spells CASSTRGVRSYEQYF. The CDR3, as DNA: TGTGCCAGCAGTACTCGGGGGGTTCGCTCCTACGAGCAGTACTTC.

In the case of this clonotype: Relative to the germline gene, one junction end is altered; a read error may explain this. This chain connects TRBV24-1 to TRBJ2-6; tentatively, D is TRBD1 (5 bases). This CDR3 has 15 amino acids. The germline CDR1 and CDR2 sequences are KGHDR and SFDVKD. This chain's CDR3 is CATSATNSGANVPTF. The CDR3, as DNA: TGTGCCACCAGTGCCACGAACTCTGGGGCCAACGTCCCGACTTTC.

This rearrangement joins TRBV5-6 to TRBJ1-2, with TRBD1 identical over 7 bases. Germline V gives CDR1 SGHDT, CDR2 YYEEEE. The CDR3 is made up of 15 amino acids. V lost 5 bases and J lost 4; bases outside the gene matches: 11. CDR3 nucleotides: TGTGCCAGCAGATTTCAACACGGGACAGCCTATGGCTACACCTTC. Translating gives CASRFQHGTAYGYTF.

This clonotype was recorded once. The chain combines TRBV18 with TRBJ2-7; tentative D call: TRBD1 (5 bases). The germline gives CDR1 KGHSH, CDR2 LQKENI. This CDR3 is 15 amino acids long. Deletions cut 3 bases from V and 3 bases from J, with 15 bases between. The CDR3 DNA follows: TGTGCCAGCTCACCCATAGGGGCCCTGGACTACGAGCAGTACTTC. This sequence encodes CASSPIGALDYEQYF.

DNA of the CDR3: TGTGCCAGCAGGGGGGTAGGCACCGGGGAGCTGTTTTTT. It yields the protein CASRGVGTGELFF. The chain employs TRBV6-5 and TRBJ2-2; D possibly uses TRBD1 or TRBD2 (5 bases each). This CDR3 spans 13 amino acids. Trimming cost V 6 bases and J 4 bases, with 9 bases left between them. From germline, CDR1 is MNHEY and CDR2 SVGAGI.

J is TRBJ1-1 and V is TRBV9; D remains ambiguous. From germline, CDR1 is SGDLS and CDR2 YYNGEE. The CDR3 runs to 15 residues. The V end was cut by 0 bases, the J end by 0 bases, with 9 bases between. The CDR3 sequence is CASSVATGMNTEAFF. The CDR3 nucleotides are TGTGCCAGCAGCGTAGCTACGGGAATGAACACTGAAGCTTTCTTT.

The CDR3 region is CASSLVPGQGADIDTQYF. CDR3 bases: TGTGCCAGCAGCTTAGTCCCGGGACAGGGGGCTGACATAGATACGCAGTATTTT. V and J are TRBV7-9 and TRBJ2-3; 12 bases match TRBD1. The CDR3 length is 18 residues. The germline gives CDR1 SEHNR, CDR2 FQNEAQ (reference sequence). V lost 1 base to trimming and J lost 5 bases; unmatched junction nucleotides: 10.

CDR3 amino acids: CASSSARTGYRTEAFF. The CDR3 region has the DNA TGTGCCAGCAGTTCAGCCCGGACAGGGTATCGCACTGAAGCTTTCTTT. This chain links TRBV6-2 or TRBV6-3 with TRBJ1-1; TRBD1 matches at 8 bases. Germline CDR1 MNHEY, CDR2 SVGEGT. The CDR3 loop spans 16 amino acids. Unmatched junction bases numbered 11, after V lost 4 bases and J lost 4 bases.

The chain carries TRBV20-1 and TRBJ2-3, with a weak D call TRBD1 (6 bases). This CDR3 spans 14 amino acids. The V gene lost 3 bases and the J gene lost 1 base, with 11 bases spanning the gap. Germline CDR1 reads DFQATT; CDR2 reads SNEGSKA (reference sequence). The CDR3 reads CSASLQGRTDTQYF. CDR3 DNA: TGCAGTGCTAGTCTTCAGGGGCGCACAGATACGCAGTATTTT.

This clonotype was detected only a few times. The V call is TRBV3-1, the J call TRBJ2-5; a possible D gene is TRBD2 (5 bases). The CDR3 covers 15 residues. Germline lookup yields CDR1 LGHDT and CDR2 YNNKEL (reference sequence). V was trimmed by 6 bases and J by 3 bases, leaving 17 bases between them. CDR3 nucleotide sequence: TGTGCCAGCAGGGGTTCCAGGAGGCGGGAAGAGACCCAGTACTTC. Translated: CASRGSRRREETQYF.

This clonotype was counted once. CDR3 sequence (DNA): TGTGCCAGCAGCGTAACGGTTGGAGGGGACGGGGCCAACGTCCTGACTTTC. Its protein product is CASSVTVGGDGANVLTF. The rearrangement joins TRBV9 to TRBJ2-6; D perhaps matches TRBD2 (6 bases). V dropped 1 base and J dropped 4 bases, with 15 bases sitting between them. CDR3 length: 17 residues. The germline CDR1 and CDR2 sequences are SGDLS and YYNGEE.

The chain is built from TRBV5-6 and TRBJ1-2; no definite D call. Germline lookup yields CDR1 SGHDT and CDR2 YYEEEE. Trimming cost V 2 bases and J 0 bases, with 14 bases left between them. The CDR3 contains 16 residues. For the CDR3, the DNA is TGTGCCAGCAGCTTAAACGGACTAGGCACTAACTATGGCTACACCTTC. This translates into CASSLNGLGTNYGYTF.

The DNA for the CDR3 is TGTGCCAGCAGTTCGTGGGGGAGCATGGGATCCAATGAGCAGTTCTTC. It is translated as CASSSWGSMGSNEQFF. The V gene is TRBV7-2, the J gene TRBJ2-1, with D perhaps being TRBD1 or TRBD2 (5 bases each). The CDR3 runs to 16 residues. V lost 6 bases to trimming and J lost 6 bases, with 21 bases between them. Germline values: CDR1 SGHTA, CDR2 FQGNSA.

This clonotype was recorded once. This chain uses TRBV28 with TRBJ2-5, with a tentative D call TRBD2 (5 bases). CDR3 length: 11 amino acids. Germline V CDR1 and CDR2: MDHEN, SYDVKM. The V end lost 9 bases, the J end lost 9 bases, and 14 bases lay between the germline ends. CDR3 sequence (DNA): TGTGCCAGTTCCCGGGGAAGGGCCCAGTACTTC. This sequence encodes CASSRGRAQYF.

The chain recombines TRBV28 with TRBJ1-2; D remains unclear. Deletions cut 6 bases from V and 3 bases from J, with 14 bases between. The CDR3 consists of 14 residues. CDR1 is MDHEN, CDR2 SYDVKM, per germline. The CDR3 is CASSPSAGHYGYTF. CDR3 bases: TGTGCCAGCAGCCCCTCTGCCGGACACTATGGCTACACCTTC.

The chain uses TRBV21-1 and TRBJ2-7; TRBD1, the D gene given by the table, was not confirmed from the DNA. The J call may not be correct, given that the DNA end is closer to TRBJ2-5. TRBV21-1 is reported as a pseudogene. The CDR3 has 20 residues. CDR3 sequence reads: CASSKAAGTAREAPVETQYF. DNA of the CDR3: TGTGCCAGCAGCAAAGCCGCCGGGACAGCAAGAGAAGCCCCAGTTGAGACCCAGTACTTC.

This clonotype was picked up one time. The J gene is TRBJ2-7, the V gene TRBV7-2; 7 bases fit TRBD2. Germline-derived CDR1 and CDR2 are SGHTA and FQGNSA. The CDR3 consists of 15 residues. J lost 6 bases, V lost 5 bases, and 13 bases had no gene match. Written as DNA, the CDR3 is TGTGCCAGCAGCAAGAGGGCGGTAGCGGGCTCCGAGCAGTACTTC. This encodes CASSKRAVAGSEQYF.

The CDR3 bases are TGTGCCAGCAGTTTTGGACTAGCCTACAATGAGCAGTTCTTC. This codes for CASSFGLAYNEQFF. The chain carries TRBV12-3 or TRBV12-4 and TRBJ2-1; TRBD2 aligns across 7 bases. V gave up 3 bases and J gave up 2 bases; unmatched junction bases: 1. The CDR3 is made up of 14 amino acids.

The chain carries TRBV28 and TRBJ2-7, with D possibly being TRBD1 (7 bases). Germline lookup yields CDR1 MDHEN and CDR2 SYDVKM. CDR3 length: 17 residues. The V end was cut by 4 bases, the J end by 0 bases, with 19 bases between. CDR3 residues: CASSSYRVQGGSYEQYF. In nucleotides, the CDR3 is TGTGCCAGCAGTTCCTATAGAGTCCAGGGGGGCTCCTACGAGCAGTACTTC.

J is TRBJ2-7 and V is TRBV29-1; possible D gene TRBD1, 6 bases. Trimming removed 5 bases from V and 4 bases from J, with 18 bases in between. CDR1 is SQVTM, CDR2 ANQGSEA, per germline. The length of the CDR3 is 14 residues. The CDR3: CSVSPKDSRYEQYF. In DNA form, the CDR3 reads TGCAGCGTTTCTCCCAAGGACAGCAGATACGAGCAGTACTTC.

V and J are TRBV7-2 and TRBJ2-5; 9 nucleotides match TRBD2. This CDR3 is 15 amino acids long. With V trimmed by 5 bases and J by 11 bases, 15 bases remained unmatched. CDR1 SGHTA and CDR2 FQGNSA come from the germline V gene. CDR3 amino acids: CASSPGTSPSYGQYF. CDR3 DNA: TGTGCCAGCAGCCCCGGGACTAGCCCGTCCTACGGGCAGTACTTC.

This clonotype has ten or more counts. The gene calls are TRBV20-1 and TRBJ2-3; 7 bases are shared with TRBD2. This CDR3 is 14 amino acids long. The germline gives CDR1 DFQATT, CDR2 SNEGSKA (reference sequence). J gave up 5 bases and V 5 bases, and 10 bases lay outside the gene matches. This chain's CDR3 is CSAPRTSGKDTQYF. The CDR3 DNA reads TGCAGTGCTCCCCGGACTAGTGGTAAAGATACGCAGTATTTT.

A single count supports this clonotype. J is TRBJ2-3 and V is TRBV5-1; possibly TRBD2 for D (6 bases). From germline, CDR1 is SGHRS and CDR2 YFSETQ. The CDR3 sequence is 15 residues long. The V end was cut by 0 bases, the J end by 3 bases, with 11 bases between. CDR3 protein: CASSLDGGETDTQYF. As DNA, the CDR3 is TGCGCCAGCAGCTTGGACGGGGGAGAAACAGATACGCAGTATTTT.

The chain couples TRBV6-5 to TRBJ2-4; 7 positions match TRBD1. This CDR3 has 15 amino acids. CDR1 MNHEY and CDR2 SVGAGI come from the germline V gene. With V trimmed by 6 bases and J by 0 bases, 5 bases remained unmatched. The CDR3 DNA follows: TGTGCCAGCAGCGTGGGACAGATAGCCAAAAACATTCAGTACTTC. It specifies CASSVGQIAKNIQYF.

This rearrangement joins TRBV20-1 to TRBJ2-3; 10 positions agree with TRBD2. With 2 bases clipped from V and 7 bases from J, the junction kept 6 bases outside the gene matches. CDR1 DFQATT and CDR2 SNEGSKA come from the germline V gene (reference sequence). The CDR3 loop spans 14 amino acids. The DNA for the CDR3 is TGCAGTGCTAGATCTAGCGGGGGTATTCATACGCAGTATTTT. Translated, it gives CSARSSGGIHTQYF.

The gene calls are TRBV13 and TRBJ2-3; 10 bases match TRBD1. The J segment lost 4 bases and the V segment lost 4 bases, leaving 5 bases of the junction unmatched. This CDR3 spans 15 amino acids. The germline CDR1 and CDR2 sequences are PRHDT and FYEKMQ (reference sequence). For the CDR3, the DNA is TGTGCCAGCAGCTCCGGGACAGGGGTGGCAGATACGCAGTATTTT. Amino acid sequence: CASSSGTGVADTQYF.